This TCR beta chain came from a study of T cell clones after liver transplantation. The CDR3 spans 16 residues. Losses at the gene ends were 5 bases for V and 0 bases for J; bases not matched to a gene: 7. CDR1 and CDR2 (germline): SGHAT, FQNNGV. This table comes from immunoSEQ multiplex PCR, and its TCRdb copy is limited to in-frame clones, with some not included. The profile shows roughly 56,000 clones, approximately 71% of them singletons. Source: CD4+ T cells from blood, taken 54 months after liver transplant. This TCR was recovered from a human patient who received a liver transplant. The graft donor may be the source of some T cells. The chain couples TRBV11-2 to TRBJ2-7, with 10 nucleotides matching TRBD1. CDR3 sequence (DNA): TGTGCCAGCAGCACGGCGGGACAGGGGTCCTCCTACGAGCAGTACTTC. As protein: CASSTAGQGSSYEQYF.